This entry describes one T cell receptor (beta chain). Time point denoted: persistent/refractory GD, antithyroid drugs over 5 years with positive TRAb. Following extraction of RNA from PBMCs, that RNA was used to make the TCR library. Patients were from an endocrinology department in Xi'an, China. This sample is drawn from a study of regulatory T cells in long-lasting Graves disease. The CDR3 loop spans 14 amino acids. V was shortened by 3 bases and J by 2 bases, with 14 bases between the two germline ends. Germline V gene data show CDR1 as SQVTM and CDR2 as ANQGSEA. Through Arm-PCR of CDR3 regions and iRepertoire HTBI primers, TCR beta libraries were built. Per the original methods: Gene usage covered some 66 TRBV and 13 to 15 TRBJ segments. TCRdb recomputed calls from the multiplex PCR reads with MiXCR, one row per CDR3 protein. TCRdb, rather than the study authors, made the V and J calls. The sample yields roughly 450,000 distinct CDR3 sequences, 20% to 25% seen once.

The chain joins TRBV29-1 to TRBJ2-7; D call uncertain. The source was peripheral blood mononuclear cells (PBMCs), collected when the disease was refractory, from a patient treated with antithyroid drugs. This clonotype was obtained from a female donor with Graves disease. The DNA of the CDR3 is TGCAGCGTTGACAACGGCGGCTTAACCTACGAGCAGTACTTC. Translation gives CSVDNGGLTYEQYF.